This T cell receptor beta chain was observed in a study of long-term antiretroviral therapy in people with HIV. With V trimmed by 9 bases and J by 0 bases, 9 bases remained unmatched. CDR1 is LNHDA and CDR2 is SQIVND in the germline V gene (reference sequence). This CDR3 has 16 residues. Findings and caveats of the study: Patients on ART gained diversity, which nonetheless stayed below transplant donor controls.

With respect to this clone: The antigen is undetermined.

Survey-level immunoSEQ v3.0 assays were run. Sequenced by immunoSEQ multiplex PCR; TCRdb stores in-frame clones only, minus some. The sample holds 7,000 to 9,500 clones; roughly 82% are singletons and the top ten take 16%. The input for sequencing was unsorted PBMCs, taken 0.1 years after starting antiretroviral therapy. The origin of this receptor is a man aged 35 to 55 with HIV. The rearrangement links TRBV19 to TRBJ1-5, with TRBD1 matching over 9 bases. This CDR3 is CASKEDRGYSNQPQHF. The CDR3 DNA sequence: TGTGCCAGCAAGGAGGACAGGGGATATAGCAATCAGCCCCAGCATTTT.